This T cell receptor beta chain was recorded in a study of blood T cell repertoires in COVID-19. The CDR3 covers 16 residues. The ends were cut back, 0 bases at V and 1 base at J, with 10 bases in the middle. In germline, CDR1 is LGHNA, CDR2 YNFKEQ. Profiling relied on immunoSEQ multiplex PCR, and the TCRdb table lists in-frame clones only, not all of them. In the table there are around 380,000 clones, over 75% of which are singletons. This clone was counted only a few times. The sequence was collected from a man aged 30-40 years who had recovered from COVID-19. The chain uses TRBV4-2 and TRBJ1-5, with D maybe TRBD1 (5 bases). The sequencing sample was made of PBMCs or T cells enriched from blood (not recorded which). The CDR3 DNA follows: TGTGCCAGCAGCCAAGAGGCGGGGGGAAGCAATCAGCCCCAGCATTTT. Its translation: CASSQEAGGSNQPQHF.